What follows are 22 T cell receptor beta chains derived from one specimen sequenced in a study of T cells in Graves' hyperthyroidism and ophthalmopathy. RNA transcripts gave rise to amplified TCR beta CDR3 regions. Carried out on the TCR CDR3, a first-round RT-PCR used the HTBI primer set. MiXCR, run by TCRdb on the multiplex PCR reads, gives a single entry per CDR3 protein. The profile shows roughly 98,000 distinct CDR3 sequences, approximately 42% of them singletons. The specimen was peripheral blood or thyroid tissue (not recorded which). These receptors were obtained from a woman in her 30s with Graves' hyperthyroidism.

Concerning this clonotype: Since the CDR3 does not end with the conserved phenylalanine or tryptophan, this likely comes from a read error. The rearrangement links TRBV9 to TRBJ1-5; D is perhaps TRBD1 (5 bases). CDR1 is SGDLS and CDR2 is YYNGEE in the germline V gene. This CDR3 spans 14 amino acids. The CDR3 region is CHSAPGMGNQPQHL. Here the CDR3 DNA reads TGTCACAGTGCGCCAGGGATGGGCAATCAGCCCCAGCATCTT.

This clonotype was seen ten or more times. The chain recombines TRBV5-1 with TRBJ2-7, with unresolved D. The germline V and J ends were trimmed by 1 base and 5 bases, with 7 bases remaining between them. The germline gives CDR1 SGHRS, CDR2 YFSETQ. The CDR3 is made up of 12 amino acids. The CDR3 nucleotides are TGCGCCAGCAGCTTGAATCCCCACGAGCAGTACTTC. It translates to CASSLNPHEQYF. Full variable domain (missing parts from reference TRBV5-1 and TRBJ2-7): KAGVTQTPRYLIKTRGQQVTLSCSPISGHRSVSWYQQTPGQGLQFLFEYFSETQRNKGNFPGRFSGRQFSNSRSEMNVSTLELGDSALYLCASSLNPHEQYFGPGTRLTVT.

The table lists this clonotype with a few counts. The genes are TRBV7-9 and TRBJ1-4; D call uncertain. The CDR3 is made up of 15 amino acids. V lost 8 bases, J lost 2 bases, and 15 bases lay in between. Germline V gives CDR1 SEHNR, CDR2 FQNEAQ (reference sequence). In DNA form, the CDR3 reads TGTGCCAGCTCACCACGGTTGTCTACTAATGAAAAACTGTTTTTT. Amino acid sequence: CASSPRLSTNEKLFF.

The table lists this clonotype with many counts. The gene calls are TRBV7-9 and TRBJ2-7; D gene ambiguous. This CDR3 region has 13 residues. Trimming took 3 bases from V and 5 from J, leaving 11 bases between them. Per the germline V gene, CDR1 is SEHNR and CDR2 is FQNEAQ (reference sequence). The CDR3 here is CASSFDEVNEQYF. CDR3 bases: TGTGCCAGCAGCTTCGATGAGGTTAACGAGCAGTACTTC.

This clonotype was seen ten or more times. The chain carries TRBV6-6 and TRBJ1-5; unclear D gene. The CDR3 spans 14 residues. V lost 0 bases and J lost 7, with 10 bases in between. Germline V gene lookup returns CDR1 MNHNY and CDR2 SVGAGI (reference sequence). CDR3 coding DNA: TGTGCCAGCAGTTACTCAGGGAGATGGCAGCCCCAGCATTTT. This gives the protein CASSYSGRWQPQHF.

This clonotype was observed a few times. One base away lies a much larger clone, so this may be a sequencing read error. This chain uses TRBV20-1 with TRBJ2-7; the D is unclear. The V end lost 3 bases, the J end lost 6 bases, and 18 bases lay between the germline ends. Germline CDR1 reads DFQATT; CDR2 reads SNEGSKA (reference sequence). CDR3 size: 14 residues. CDR3 loop: CSASSLVPATEQYF. The CDR3 coding sequence is TGCAGTGCTAGTTCCCTAGTACCCGCCACCGAGCAGTACTTC.

There are many counts of this clonotype. The chain employs TRBV11-2 and TRBJ2-7, with D possibly matching TRBD2 (7 bases). The CDR3 has 15 residues. The ends were cut back, 3 bases at V and 7 bases at J, with 19 bases in the middle. CDR1 is SGHAT and CDR2 is FQNNGV in the germline V gene. CDR3 sequence reads: CASSFRGDTRIEQYF. As DNA, the CDR3 is TGTGCCAGCAGCTTCCGGGGGGACACACGCATTGAGCAGTACTTC.

This rearrangement joins TRBV29-1 to TRBJ2-3, with D possibly matching TRBD2 (5 bases). V was clipped by 7 bases and J by 1 base, with 15 bases between them. The germline CDR1 and CDR2 sequences are SQVTM and ANQGSEA. The CDR3 extends over 14 amino acids. This CDR3 is CSAWVGRGTDTQYF. DNA for the CDR3: TGCAGCGCTTGGGTAGGGCGGGGCACAGATACGCAGTATTTT.

This clonotype was counted a few times. At one of its ends the junction is not consistent with the germline gene, which may arise from a read error. The V gene is TRBV7-9, the J gene TRBJ2-7; 9 positions agree with TRBD1. Germline V CDR1 and CDR2: SEHNR, FQNEAQ (reference sequence). This CDR3 has 14 residues. The CDR3 sequence: CASSAGTGTYEQYF. CDR3 sequence (DNA): TGCGCCAGCAGCGCCGGGACAGGGACCTACGAGCAGTACTTC. The full variable domain, with the rest looked up from reference TRBV7-9 and TRBJ2-7, is DTGVSQNPRHKITKRGQNVTFRCDPISEHNRLYWYRQTLGQGPEFLTYFQNEAQLEKSRLLSDRFSAERPKGSFSTLEIQRTEQGDSAMYLCASSAGTGTYEQYFGPGTRLTVT.

There are many counts of this clonotype. CDR3 protein: CASSNSGGAGLENTEAFF. The CDR3 DNA reads as TGTGCCAGCAGCAATTCAGGGGGCGCAGGGCTTGAGAACACTGAAGCTTTCTTT. The chain recombines TRBV7-9 with TRBJ1-1; 8 bases fit TRBD1. The length of the CDR3 is 18 residues. J was trimmed by 1 base and V by 5 bases; bases with no gene match: 15. The germline gives CDR1 SEHNR, CDR2 FQNEAQ (reference sequence).

The chain recombines TRBV20-1 with TRBJ2-7; TRBD2 matches 8 bases. The germline CDR1 and CDR2 sequences are DFQATT and SNEGSKA (reference sequence). V trimming: 5 bases; J trimming: 4 bases; junction bases outside the gene matches: 7. The length of the CDR3 is 13 residues. This CDR3 is CSAGAAGGYEQYF. The DNA for the CDR3 is TGCAGTGCTGGGGCGGCGGGAGGTTACGAGCAGTACTTC.

At least ten counts were recorded for this clonotype. The chain recombines TRBV12-3 or TRBV12-4 with TRBJ1-3; D is undetermined. The CDR3 totals 12 residues. V lost 6 bases and J lost 8, with 11 bases in between. Here the CDR3 DNA reads TGTGCCAGCAGCCCCGTGCAAGACACCATATATTTT. This sequence encodes CASSPVQDTIYF.

In this sample, this clonotype turned up many times. The V and J genes are TRBV6-1 and TRBJ2-7; 9 nucleotides match TRBD2. V lost 6 bases and J lost 1; bases outside the gene matches: 4. Per the germline V gene, CDR1 is MNHNS and CDR2 is SASEGT. This CDR3 region has 14 residues. The CDR3 nucleotides read TGTGCCAGCAGGAGGACTAGCGAGTCCTACGAGCAGTACTTC. Protein sequence: CASRRTSESYEQYF.

The table lists this clonotype with many counts. The chain links TRBV4-1 to TRBJ2-5; possible D gene TRBD1, 5 bases. Germline V lookup: CDR1 MGHRA, CDR2 YSYEKL. Trimming removed 4 bases from V and 7 bases from J, with 13 bases in between. The CDR3 length is 13 residues. This CDR3 is CASSLPGLGTQYF. CDR3 sequence (DNA): TGCGCCAGCAGCCTTCCAGGGCTAGGGACCCAGTACTTC.

This clonotype was picked up many times. This chain joins TRBV20-1 and TRBJ1-6; TRBD1 agrees at 9 bases. The CDR3 sequence is 14 residues long. The germline gives CDR1 DFQATT, CDR2 SNEGSKA (reference sequence). V was clipped by 2 bases and J by 7 bases; unmatched bases: 3. CDR3 sequence reads: CSARSDRGNSPLHF. The CDR3 DNA reads as TGCAGTGCTAGATCCGACAGGGGGAATTCACCCCTCCACTTT.

Ten or more counts support this clonotype. The CDR3 DNA follows: TGTGCCTGGAGTGGGGGAGCTGACAACACCGGGGAGCTGTTTTTT. Protein: CAWSGGADNTGELFF. The V call is TRBV30, the J call TRBJ2-2, with TRBD2 as a possible D gene (5 bases). The ends were cut back, 1 base at V and 2 bases at J, with 11 bases in the middle. The length of the CDR3 is 15 residues. Germline V CDR1 and CDR2: GTSNPN, SVGIG (reference sequence). Filled out from reference TRBV30 and TRBJ2-2, the complete variable domain reads SQTIHQWPATLVQPVGSPLSLECTVEGTSNPNLYWYRQAAGRGLQLLFYSVGIGQISSEVPQNLSASRPQDRQFILSSKKLLLSDSGFYLCAWSGGADNTGELFFGEGSRLTVL.

This clonotype was counted many times. The CDR3 coding sequence is TGTGCCAGCAGCTTCACAGGGTTTCCCGGGGAGCTGTTTTTT. Residues: CASSFTGFPGELFF. The genes are TRBV5-4 and TRBJ2-2, with TRBD1 as a possible D gene (6 bases). Trimming took 2 bases from V and 6 from J, leaving 11 bases between them. Germline V gives CDR1 SGHNT, CDR2 YYREEE (reference sequence). This CDR3 spans 14 amino acids.

Points on this clonotype: This is likely a read error, given that the CDR3 carries no conserved phenylalanine or tryptophan at its end. The chain uses TRBV9 and TRBJ2-5; the D gene is possibly TRBD1 (6 bases). The length of the CDR3 is 13 residues. Looked up from germline, CDR1 is SGDLS and CDR2 is YYNGEE. CDR3 sequence reads: CASAQGIEETQYI. DNA for the CDR3: TGTGCCAGTGCACAGGGAATTGAAGAGACTCAGTACATC.

The chain recombines TRBV28 with TRBJ2-2, with 10 bases identical to TRBD2. The CDR3 spans 18 residues. The germline V gene encodes CDR1 MDHEN and CDR2 SYDVKM. The V gene end was trimmed by 5 bases and the J gene end by 1 base; junction bases not matched to a gene: 10. The CDR3 reads CASSHMPGLAENTGELFF. Here the CDR3 DNA reads TGTGCCAGCAGTCATATGCCCGGACTAGCGGAGAACACCGGGGAGCTGTTTTTT.

The J gene is TRBJ2-5, the V gene TRBV20-1; 9 bases match TRBD2. The CDR3 totals 11 residues. From germline, CDR1 is DFQATT and CDR2 SNEGSKA (reference sequence). The CDR3 protein is CSVAGEETQYF. DNA of the CDR3: TGCAGCGTAGCGGGAGAAGAGACCCAGTACTTC.

The count of this clonotype is one. A much larger clone is a single base away; this may be a read error. The chain combines TRBV24-1 with TRBJ2-7; D unclear. The CDR3 runs to 10 residues. Germline V lookup: CDR1 KGHDR, CDR2 SFDVKD. V was clipped by 4 bases and J by 5 bases, with 2 bases between them. CDR3 amino acids: CATSENEQYF. The CDR3 nucleotides read TGTGCCACCAGTGAAAACGAGCAGTACTTC.

This clonotype was counted a few times. The rearrangement links TRBV15 to TRBJ1-5; D is unresolved. This CDR3 spans 15 amino acids. V was clipped by 1 base and J by 1 base, with 8 bases between them. The germline CDR1 and CDR2 sequences are LNHNV and YYDKDF (reference sequence). The CDR3 is CATSRAPDSNQPQHF. The CDR3, as DNA: TGTGCCACCAGCAGAGCCCCGGACAGCAATCAGCCCCAGCATTTT.